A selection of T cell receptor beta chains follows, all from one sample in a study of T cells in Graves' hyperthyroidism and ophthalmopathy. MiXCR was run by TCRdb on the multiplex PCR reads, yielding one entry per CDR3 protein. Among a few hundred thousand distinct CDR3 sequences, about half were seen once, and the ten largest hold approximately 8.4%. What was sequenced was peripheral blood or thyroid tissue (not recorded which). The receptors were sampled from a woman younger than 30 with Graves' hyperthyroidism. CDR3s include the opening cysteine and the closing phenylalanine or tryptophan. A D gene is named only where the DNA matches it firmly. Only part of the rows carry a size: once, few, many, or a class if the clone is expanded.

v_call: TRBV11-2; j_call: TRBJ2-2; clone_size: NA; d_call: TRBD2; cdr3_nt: TGTGCCAGCAGCTTTGCACTAGCGGGAGCCCGGAGTTCGTCGAACACCGGGGAGCTGTTTTTT; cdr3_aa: CASSFALAGARSSSNTGELFF
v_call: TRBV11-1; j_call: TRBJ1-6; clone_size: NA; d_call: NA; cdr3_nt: TGTGCCAGCTCAGGGTCCGGGGAGGGCTCACCCCTCCACTTT; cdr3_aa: CASSGSGEGSPLHF
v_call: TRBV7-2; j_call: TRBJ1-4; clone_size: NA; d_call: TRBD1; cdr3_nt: TGTGCCAGCAGCGACAGGGGGAATGAAAAACTATTTTTT; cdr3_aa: CASSDRGNEKLFF
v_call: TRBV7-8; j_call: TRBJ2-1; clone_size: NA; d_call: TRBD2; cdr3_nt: TGTGCCAGCAGCTTGGATGGGCGGACTAGCGGCCACAATGAGCAGTTCTTC; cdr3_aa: CASSLDGRTSGHNEQFF
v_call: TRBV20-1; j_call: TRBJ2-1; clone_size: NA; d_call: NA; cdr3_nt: TGCAGTGCTATATCTAGCTCCTACAATGAGCAGTTCTTC; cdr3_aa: CSAISSSYNEQFF
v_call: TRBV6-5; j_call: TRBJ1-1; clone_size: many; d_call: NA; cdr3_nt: TGTGCCAGCAATAGTCAGGGCGGGGGGAACACTGAAGCTTTCTTT; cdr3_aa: CASNSQGGGNTEAFF
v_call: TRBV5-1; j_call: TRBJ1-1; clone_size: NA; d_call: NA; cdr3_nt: TGTGCCGGAATAGGGGCGAACACTGAAGCTTTCTTT; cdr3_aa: CAGIGANTEAFF
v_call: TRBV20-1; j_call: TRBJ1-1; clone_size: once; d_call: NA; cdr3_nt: TGCAGTGCTAGGACTAGCGGGGGTTCAGCTCTGGGGGCTTTCTTT; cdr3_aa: CSARTSGGSALGAFF
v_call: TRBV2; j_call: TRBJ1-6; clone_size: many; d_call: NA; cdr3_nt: TGTGCGAGTGAAAGGGGAGATAATTCACCCCTCCACTTT; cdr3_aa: CASERGDNSPLHF
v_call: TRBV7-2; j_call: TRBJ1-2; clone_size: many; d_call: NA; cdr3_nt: TGTGCCAGCAGCTTAGCAGGGGGAGGGGACCGCTATGGCTACACCTTC; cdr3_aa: CASSLAGGGDRYGYTF
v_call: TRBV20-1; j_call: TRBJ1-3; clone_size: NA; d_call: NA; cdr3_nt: TGCAGTGCAGGGAGCGGGGGGACCTCTGGAAACACCATATATTTT; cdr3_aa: CSAGSGGTSGNTIYF
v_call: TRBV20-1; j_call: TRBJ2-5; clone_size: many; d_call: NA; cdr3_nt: TGCAGTGCTAGAGATCAGGCGGGATGGGAGACCCAGTACTTC; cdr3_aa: CSARDQAGWETQYF
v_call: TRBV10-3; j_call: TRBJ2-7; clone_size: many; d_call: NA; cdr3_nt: TGTGCCATCAGTGCTACAGTGGCCCACGAGCAGTACTTC; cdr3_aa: CAISATVAHEQYF
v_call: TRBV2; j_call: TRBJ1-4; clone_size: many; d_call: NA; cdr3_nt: TGTGCCAGCAGTGAAGCGGGGGCAACTAATGAAAAACTGTTTTTT; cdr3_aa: CASSEAGATNEKLFF
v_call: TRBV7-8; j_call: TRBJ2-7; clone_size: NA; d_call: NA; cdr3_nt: TGCGCCAGCAGCCACCACGACAGTATATACGAGCAGTACTTC; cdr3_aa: CASSHHDSIYEQYF
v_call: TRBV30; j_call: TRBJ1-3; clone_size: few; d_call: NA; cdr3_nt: TGTGCCTGGGAAACAGGGAGCTCTGGAAACACCATATATTTT; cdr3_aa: CAWETGSSGNTIYF
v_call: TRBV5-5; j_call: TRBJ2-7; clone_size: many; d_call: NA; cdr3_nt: TGTGCCAGCAACCCCCGAGAAAGTCCCTACGAGCAGTACTTC; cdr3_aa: CASNPRESPYEQYF
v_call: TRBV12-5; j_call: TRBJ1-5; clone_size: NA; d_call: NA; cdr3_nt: TGTGCTAGTGGTTTTGGACGGGGGCCCCAGCATTTT; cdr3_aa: CASGFGRGPQHF
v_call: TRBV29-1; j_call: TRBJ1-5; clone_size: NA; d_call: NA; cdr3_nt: TGCAGCAGCCGGACAGAGAGCAATCAGCCCCAGCATTTT; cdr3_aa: CSSRTESNQPQHF
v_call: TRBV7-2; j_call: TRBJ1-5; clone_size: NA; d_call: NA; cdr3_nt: TGTGCCAGCAGCTTAGGGGCGAGAGCAGAGACCCAGCATTTT; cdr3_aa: CASSLGARAETQHF
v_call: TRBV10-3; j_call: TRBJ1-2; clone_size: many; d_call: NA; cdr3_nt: TGTGCCATCAGTGCTGATATTGAGGACAAGATCTATGGCTACACCTTC; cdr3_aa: CAISADIEDKIYGYTF
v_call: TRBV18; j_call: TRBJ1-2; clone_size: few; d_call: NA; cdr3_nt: TGTGCCAGCTCACCACCGGAGGGGGGCTATGGCTACACCTTC; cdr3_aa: CASSPPEGGYGYTF
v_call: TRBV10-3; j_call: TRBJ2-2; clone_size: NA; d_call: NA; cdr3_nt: TGTGCCACCACCTCGAGTGCGGATGAGCTGTTTTTT; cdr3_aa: CATTSSADELFF
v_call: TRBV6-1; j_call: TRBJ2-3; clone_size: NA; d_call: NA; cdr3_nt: TGTGCCAGCAGGTCGCCAGGGGGAGGAGATACGCAGTATTTT; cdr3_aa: CASRSPGGGDTQYF
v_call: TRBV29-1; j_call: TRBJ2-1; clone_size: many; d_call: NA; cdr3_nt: TGCAGCGTTGAGAGGGATCACGATGAGCAGTTCTTC; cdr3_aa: CSVERDHDEQFF
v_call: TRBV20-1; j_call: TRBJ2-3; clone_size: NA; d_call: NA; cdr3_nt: TGCAGTGCTCCTAAGCTTGACACGCAGTATTTT; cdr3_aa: CSAPKLDTQYF
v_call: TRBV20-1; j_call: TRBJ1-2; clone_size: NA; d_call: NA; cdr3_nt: TGCAGTGCTGTCGGGGGTAGCGGCTACACCTTC; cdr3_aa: CSAVGGSGYTF
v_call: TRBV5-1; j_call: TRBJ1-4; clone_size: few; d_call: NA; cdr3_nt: TGCGCCAGTCACCTTGAGGGCGTTGAAAAACTGTTTTTT; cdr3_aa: CASHLEGVEKLFF
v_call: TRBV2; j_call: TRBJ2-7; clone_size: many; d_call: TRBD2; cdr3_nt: TGTGCCAGCAGCGAGCGGGAGGGCCAATACGAGCAGTACTTC; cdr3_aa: CASSEREGQYEQYF
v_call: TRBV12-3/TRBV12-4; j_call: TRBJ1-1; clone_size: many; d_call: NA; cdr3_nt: TGTGCCAGCAGCCCCCGACCGGCGAACACTGAAGCTTTCTTT; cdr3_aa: CASSPRPANTEAFF
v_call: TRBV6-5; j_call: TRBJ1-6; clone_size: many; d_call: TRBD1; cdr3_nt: TGTGCCAGCAGTTCGGCCGGGACAGGGGACTCACCCCTCCACTTT; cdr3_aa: CASSSAGTGDSPLHF
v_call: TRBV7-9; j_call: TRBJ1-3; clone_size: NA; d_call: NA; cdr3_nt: TGTGCCAGCAGTGAACTGGGACCGAACACCATATATTTT; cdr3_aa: CASSELGPNTIYF
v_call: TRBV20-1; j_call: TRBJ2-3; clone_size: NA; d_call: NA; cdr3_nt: TGCAGTGCTAGATTGGGGGGAGTCGACACAGATACGCAGTATTTT; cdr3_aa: CSARLGGVDTDTQYF
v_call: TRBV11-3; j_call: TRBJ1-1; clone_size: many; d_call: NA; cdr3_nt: TGTGCCAGCAGCTCGAACCTACGGGGAGACACTGAAGCTTTCTTT; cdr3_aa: CASSSNLRGDTEAFF
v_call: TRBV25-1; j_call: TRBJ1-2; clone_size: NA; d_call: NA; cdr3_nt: TGTGCCAGCAGTGAAGTAGGGCAGATTGGGAACTATGGCTACACCTTC; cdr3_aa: CASSEVGQIGNYGYTF
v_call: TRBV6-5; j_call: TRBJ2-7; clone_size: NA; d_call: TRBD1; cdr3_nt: TGTGCCAGTACCCCGGACAGGGGCTACGAGCAGTACTTC; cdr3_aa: CASTPDRGYEQYF
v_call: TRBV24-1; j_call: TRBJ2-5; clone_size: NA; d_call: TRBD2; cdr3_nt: TGTGCCACCAGTGACCCAGCGGGAGGGGGAGAGACCCAGTACTTC; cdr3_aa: CATSDPAGGGETQYF
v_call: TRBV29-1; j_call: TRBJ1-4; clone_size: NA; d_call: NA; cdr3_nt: TGCAGCGTTACACAACAGGGTGAAAAACTGTTTTTT; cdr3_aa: CSVTQQGEKLFF
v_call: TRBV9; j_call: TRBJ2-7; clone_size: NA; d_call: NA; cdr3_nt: TGTGCCAGCAGTGAAGCTTCTGACAATGAGGAGCAGTACTTC; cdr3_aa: CASSEASDNEEQYF
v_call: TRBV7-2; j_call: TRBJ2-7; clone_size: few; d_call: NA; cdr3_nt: TGTGCCAGCAGCCCCCTTCGGAGGGACGAGCAGTACTTC; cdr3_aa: CASSPLRRDEQYF
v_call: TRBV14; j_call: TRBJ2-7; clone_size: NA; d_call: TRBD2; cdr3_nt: TGTGCCAGCAGCCGAATCTTAGACCGAGCGGGAAACTACGAGCAGTACTTC; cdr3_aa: CASSRILDRAGNYEQYF
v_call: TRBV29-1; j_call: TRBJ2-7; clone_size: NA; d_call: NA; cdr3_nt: TGCAGCCAAGATCGTGGGACCGAGCAGTACTTC; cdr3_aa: CSQDRGTEQYF
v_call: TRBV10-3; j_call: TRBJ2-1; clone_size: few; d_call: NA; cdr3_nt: TGTGCCATCAGTGATTCCAACAATGAGCAGTTCTTC; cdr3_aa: CAISDSNNEQFF
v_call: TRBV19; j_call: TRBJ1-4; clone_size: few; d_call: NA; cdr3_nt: TGTGCCAGTAGTCCGCTCCCCGGAAGCGCCACCAAGGGTGAAAAACTGTTTTTT; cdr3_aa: CASSPLPGSATKGEKLFF
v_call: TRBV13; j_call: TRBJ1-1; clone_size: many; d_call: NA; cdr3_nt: TGTGCCAGCAGTCCAAGGGGGGGGAGGGCTTTCTTT; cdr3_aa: CASSPRGGRAFF
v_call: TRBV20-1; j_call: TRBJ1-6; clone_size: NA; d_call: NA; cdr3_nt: TGCAGTGCTAGAGATCGCGGGTCACCCTTCCACTTC; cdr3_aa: CSARDRGSPFHF
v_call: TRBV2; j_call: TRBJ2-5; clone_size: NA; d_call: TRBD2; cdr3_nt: TGTGCCAGCAGTTGGACTAGCGGAGGGGAGACCCAGTACTTC; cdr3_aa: CASSWTSGGETQYF
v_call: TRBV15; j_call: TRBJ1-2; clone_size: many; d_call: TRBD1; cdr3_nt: TGTGCCACCAGCAGAGGGCTCGGGACAGGGGTCTATGGCTACACCTTC; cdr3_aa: CATSRGLGTGVYGYTF
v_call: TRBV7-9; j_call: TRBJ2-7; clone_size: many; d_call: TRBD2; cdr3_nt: TGTGCCAGCAGCTCTGTAGCGGGAGGAAACGAGCAGTACTTC; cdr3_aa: CASSSVAGGNEQYF
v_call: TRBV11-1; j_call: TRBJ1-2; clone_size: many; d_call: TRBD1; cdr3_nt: TGTGCCAGCAGCTGGACAGGGGACTATGGCTACACCTTC; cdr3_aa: CASSWTGDYGYTF
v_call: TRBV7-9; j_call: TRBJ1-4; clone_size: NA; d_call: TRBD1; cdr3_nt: TGTGCCAGCAGCCCCCGGGACAGACTAGGAGAAAAACTGTTTTTT; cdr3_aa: CASSPRDRLGEKLFF
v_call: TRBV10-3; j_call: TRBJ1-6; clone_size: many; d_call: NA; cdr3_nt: TGTGCCAGTCACCCCTCGTCCCGGGACATCTATTCACCCCTCCACTTT; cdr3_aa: CASHPSSRDIYSPLHF
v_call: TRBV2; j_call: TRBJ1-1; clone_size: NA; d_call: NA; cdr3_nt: TGTGCCAGCAGGCATCCGGGCGGACCGAACACTGAAGCTTTCTTT; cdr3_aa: CASRHPGGPNTEAFF